The 25 T cell receptor beta chains listed next were all sequenced from one sample in a study of T cells in Graves' hyperthyroidism and ophthalmopathy. Researchers amplified the TCR beta CDR3 regions from RNA transcripts. The HTBI primer set was used in a first-round RT-PCR of the TCR CDR3. From the multiplex PCR reads, TCRdb called clonotypes with MiXCR, one entry per CDR3 protein. The sample records 200,000 to 250,000 distinct CDR3 sequences, 17% being singletons. The source material was blood. These receptors were taken from a man between 45 and 60 years old with Graves' hyperthyroidism.

The V gene is TRBV28, the J gene TRBJ2-7; 9 positions match TRBD1. J lost 3 bases, V lost 5 bases, and 8 bases had no gene match. The germline CDR1 and CDR2 sequences are MDHEN and SYDVKM. This CDR3 has 15 residues. The CDR3 region has the DNA TGTGCCAGCAGTACTCAACACAGGGGGCACTACGAGCAGTACTTC. Translating it yields CASSTQHRGHYEQYF. The variable domain in full, completed from reference TRBV28 and TRBJ2-7, reads DVKVTQSSRYLVKRTGEKVFLECVQDMDHENMFWYRQDPGLGLRLIYFSYDVKMKEKGDIPEGYSVSREKKERFSLILESASTNQTSMYLCASSTQHRGHYEQYFGPGTRLTVT.

The J gene is TRBJ2-3, the V gene TRBV30; 11 bases agree with TRBD2. Per germline, CDR1 GTSNPN and CDR2 SVGIG (reference sequence). The CDR3 spans 17 residues. The V and J ends lost 0 bases and 3 bases, in that order; junction bases with no gene match: 8. The DNA for the CDR3 is TGTGCCTGGAGTGTTGGCCTAGCGGGAGGTGCGACAGATACGCAGTATTTT. This sequence encodes CAWSVGLAGGATDTQYF.

This clonotype was recorded at least ten times. The J gene is TRBJ1-5, the V gene TRBV5-8; D is ambiguous. The length of the CDR3 is 14 residues. Germline CDR1 SGHTS, CDR2 YDEGEE. V lost 3 bases and J lost 0, with 7 bases in between. CDR3 coding DNA: TGTGCCAGCAGCTCCAGTAATAGCAATCAGCCCCAGCATTTT. Its translation: CASSSSNSNQPQHF.

V usage is TRBV30 and J usage is TRBJ1-2, with D perhaps matching TRBD1 (5 bases). CDR1 and CDR2 (germline): GTSNPN, SVGIG (reference sequence). This CDR3 contains 14 residues. Trimming cost V 2 bases and J 2 bases, with 12 bases left between them. The CDR3 sequence is CAWSSGGWNYGYTF. CDR3 bases: TGTGCCTGGAGTTCTGGGGGTTGGAACTATGGCTACACCTTC.

The chain joins TRBV7-9 to TRBJ2-7; 7 nucleotides line up with TRBD1. V shed 6 bases and J 0 bases; nucleotides not matched to a gene: 8. Germline CDR1 and CDR2: SEHNR and FQNEAQ (reference sequence). The CDR3 is made up of 15 amino acids. CDR3 DNA sequence: TGTGCCAGCAGAGCGAAGGGGGCGGTCTCCTACGAGCAGTACTTC. Translating gives CASRAKGAVSYEQYF.

The chain carries TRBV6-2 or TRBV6-3 and TRBJ2-1; a possible D gene is TRBD1 (6 bases). This CDR3 has 15 residues. Germline assignment: CDR1 MNHEY and CDR2 SVGEGT. The V end was cut by 5 bases, the J end by 0 bases, with 11 bases between. CDR3 residues: CASSQQGSSYNEQFF. The CDR3 DNA follows: TGTGCCAGCAGTCAACAGGGTAGCTCCTACAATGAGCAGTTCTTC.

The chain's CDR3 is CSARAVGGPIQETQYF. The CDR3 DNA follows: TGCAGTGCTAGAGCGGTTGGGGGACCTATCCAAGAGACCCAGTACTTC. The chain links TRBV20-1 to TRBJ2-5; the D gene could be TRBD1 or TRBD2 (5 bases each). The CDR3 loop spans 16 amino acids. Germline V gives CDR1 DFQATT, CDR2 SNEGSKA (reference sequence). V lost 1 base and J 1 base, leaving 16 bases between the germline ends.

This chain connects TRBV7-9 to TRBJ2-7; D is undetermined. V was cut by 3 bases and J by 5 bases, with 8 bases left in between. The CDR3 extends over 12 amino acids. The germline V gene has CDR1 SEHNR and CDR2 FQNEAQ (reference sequence). CDR3 coding DNA: TGTGCCAGCAGCTTTGTAAGTAACGAGCAGTACTTC. This translates into CASSFVSNEQYF.

The rearrangement uses TRBV14 and TRBJ1-2; 7 nucleotides agree with TRBD1. There are 14 residues in the CDR3. CDR1 is SGHDN and CDR2 is FVKESK in the germline V gene. Unmatched junction bases numbered 3, after V lost 2 bases and J lost 3 bases. The CDR3 loop reads CASSQPGGHYGYTF. As DNA, the CDR3 is TGTGCCAGCAGCCAACCAGGGGGGCACTATGGCTACACCTTC.

This clonotype was recorded at least ten times. This chain connects TRBV24-1 to TRBJ2-5, with a weak D call TRBD1 (6 bases). Germline lookup yields CDR1 KGHDR and CDR2 SFDVKD. The CDR3 is 21 amino acids. V was trimmed by 4 bases and J by 2 bases, leaving 31 bases between them. CDR3 coding DNA: TGTGCCACCAGTGAGACAGGCCTGGGCAGGGGCCCTATGCCCTCACAAGAGACCCAGTACTTC. This translates into CATSETGLGRGPMPSQETQYF.

This clonotype was detected many times. The CDR3 region is CASSKSSGRPLDNEQFF. For the CDR3, the DNA is TGTGCCAGCAGCAAATCTAGCGGGAGGCCACTAGACAATGAGCAGTTCTTC. V gene TRBV6-2 or TRBV6-3 combines with J gene TRBJ2-1; 11 bases line up with TRBD2. J lost 5 bases, V lost 6 bases, and 12 bases had no gene match. CDR1 and CDR2 (germline): MNHEY, SVGEGT. This CDR3 contains 17 residues.

There are a few counts of this clonotype. V usage is TRBV6-1 and J usage is TRBJ1-2, with D possibly being TRBD1 (6 bases). V dropped 7 bases and J dropped 7 bases, with 22 bases sitting between them. This CDR3 region has 15 residues. In germline, CDR1 is MNHNS, CDR2 SASEGT. The CDR3 DNA is TGTGCCAGCACGCCGACGGGGGGGCGCTTAGCTGGCTACACCTTC. This gives the protein CASTPTGGRLAGYTF.

The gene calls are TRBV7-2 and TRBJ2-1; D is uncertain. V was pared by 7 bases and J by 10 bases, with 14 bases between. The CDR3 consists of 12 residues. CDR1 and CDR2 (germline): SGHTA, FQGNSA. The CDR3 loop is CASTPLGPEQFF. The CDR3 region has the DNA TGTGCCAGCACCCCCCTCGGACCGGAGCAGTTCTTC. Full variable domain (remainder filled in from reference TRBV7-2 and TRBJ2-1): GAGVSQSPSNKVTEKGKDVELRCDPISGHTALYWYRQSLGQGLEFLIYFQGNSAPDKSGLPSDRFSAERTGGSVSTLTIQRTQQEDSAVYLCASTPLGPEQFFGPGTRLTVL.

The V gene is TRBV7-3, the J gene TRBJ2-2; 11 bases are a match to TRBD2. The CDR3 spans 18 residues. V shed 3 bases and J 7 bases; nucleotides not matched to a gene: 13. Germline V gene data show CDR1 as SGHTA and CDR2 as FQGTGA. This CDR3 is CASSFSRPTSGAGGELFF. The CDR3 bases are TGTGCCAGCAGCTTTTCGAGACCGACTAGCGGGGCGGGCGGGGAGCTGTTTTTT.

This clonotype was found many times. V and J are TRBV20-1 and TRBJ2-3; TRBD2 matches at 10 bases. There are 15 residues in the CDR3. V shed 5 bases and J 0 bases; nucleotides not matched to a gene: 5. CDR1 and CDR2 from the germline V gene are DFQATT and SNEGSKA (reference sequence). The CDR3 DNA follows: TGCAGTGCTGAGCAGCGGGAGGGCAGCACAGATACGCAGTATTTT. As protein: CSAEQREGSTDTQYF.

This clonotype was found a few times. The chain is built from TRBV6-1 and TRBJ1-5; weak D call: TRBD1 (5 bases). The CDR3 consists of 13 residues. The ends were cut back, 5 bases at V and 4 bases at J, with 9 bases in the middle. CDR1 MNHNS and CDR2 SASEGT come from the germline V gene. Here the CDR3 reads CASSRTGNQPQHF. CDR3 coding DNA: TGTGCCAGCAGTCGTACAGGAAATCAGCCCCAGCATTTT.

This clonotype was picked up one time. A single base separates this from a much larger clone, so it may be a read error. CDR3 loop: CASTSRAASTDTQHF. CDR3 DNA sequence: TGTGCCAGCACTAGCCGGGCGGCTAGCACAGATACGCAGCATTTT. The V gene is TRBV7-9, the J gene TRBJ2-3; D ambiguous. Matching the DNA end better, TRBJ1-5 makes the J call doubtful. CDR3 length equals 15 residues. Germline CDR1 SEHNR, CDR2 FQNEAQ (reference sequence).

This clonotype occurred a few times. This chain links TRBV28 with TRBJ2-5; 8 nucleotides align to TRBD2. The CDR3 consists of 15 residues. Germline trimming cut 5 bases from V and 4 bases from J; bases unmatched to any gene: 9. Germline assignment: CDR1 MDHEN and CDR2 SYDVKM. CDR3 nucleotide sequence: TGTGCCAGCAGTGGCGCACGGGGGGGGTTAGAGACCCAGTACTTC. This sequence encodes CASSGARGGLETQYF.

This clonotype occurred a few times. The chain couples TRBV2 to TRBJ1-2, with 7 bases matching TRBD1. The CDR3 sequence is 13 residues long. CDR1 and CDR2 from the germline V gene are SNHLY and FYNNEI. With 10 bases clipped from V and 2 bases from J, the junction kept 7 bases outside the gene matches. The CDR3 region has the DNA TGTGCCAACCGGGACAGAGGGAACTATGGCTACACCTTC. Residues: CANRDRGNYGYTF.

This clonotype was seen at least ten times. The chain recombines TRBV24-1 with TRBJ2-3; no clear D. V was pared by 3 bases and J by 5 bases, with 8 bases between. This CDR3 is built from 13 residues. Per germline, CDR1 KGHDR and CDR2 SFDVKD. This CDR3 is CATSDSRRDTQYF. CDR3 nucleotides: TGTGCCACCAGTGATAGTCGGCGAGATACGCAGTATTTT.

This clonotype appeared a few times. This chain uses TRBV2 with TRBJ1-1, with D possibly matching TRBD1 (6 bases). The CDR3 is 13 amino acids. Trimming removed 4 bases at V and 4 bases at J, with 10 bases between. Germline V gene data show CDR1 as SNHLY and CDR2 as FYNNEI. The CDR3: CASSATGFTEAFF. The CDR3 nucleotides are TGTGCCAGCAGTGCTACAGGGTTCACTGAAGCTTTCTTT.

The chain joins TRBV7-3 to TRBJ1-5; D may be TRBD1 (5 bases). The CDR3 length is 15 residues. Germline V gene lookup returns CDR1 SGHTA and CDR2 FQGTGA. V gave up 5 bases and J gave up 2 bases, with 13 bases separating them. The CDR3, as DNA: TGTGCCAGCAGCCTATGGGGAGGGGGCAATCAGCCCCAGCATTTT. Protein: CASSLWGGGNQPQHF.

The sample holds many counts of this clonotype. The DNA for the CDR3 is TGTGCCAGCAGCTCGGGGACAGGCGTTAGGCAAGAGACCCAGTACTTC. It yields the protein CASSSGTGVRQETQYF. This chain uses TRBV7-9 with TRBJ2-5; TRBD1 matches at 8 bases. The CDR3 runs to 16 residues. The germline V gene has CDR1 SEHNR and CDR2 FQNEAQ (reference sequence). V shed 4 bases, J shed 2 bases, and the junction held 9 bases outside the gene matches.

This clonotype was detected many times. Here the CDR3 DNA reads TGCAGTGCTCTGGGACAGGTTAACACCGGGGAGCTGTTTTTT. Residues: CSALGQVNTGELFF. The genes are TRBV20-1 and TRBJ2-2; TRBD1 matches 8 bases. The junction had 4 bases not matched to a gene; V was cut back by 5 bases and J by 2 bases. This CDR3 contains 14 residues. CDR1 is DFQATT and CDR2 is SNEGSKA in the germline V gene (reference sequence).

This clonotype was seen a handful of times. This chain joins TRBV14 and TRBJ1-1; D is perhaps TRBD1 (6 bases). Germline V CDR1 and CDR2: SGHDN, FVKESK. V lost 7 bases to trimming and J lost 4 bases, with 22 bases between them. CDR3 length: 16 amino acids. The CDR3 spells CASNPQGPGLSTEAFF. CDR3 nucleotides: TGTGCCAGCAACCCACAGGGTCCCGGGTTAAGCACTGAAGCTTTCTTT.